Sequencing of this TCR beta chain was carried out in a study of cytomegalovirus exposure and HLA in healthy donors. Whole-study results and caveats: Three of the chains that were CMV-associated were confirmed in vitro to be specific for CMV antigens. Among TCR beta chains, those listed as cytomegalovirus-associated numbered over 150. The classifier, whose performance was assessed in both the original and validation cohorts, reportedly diagnosed cytomegalovirus status with high specificity and sensitivity.

Profiled with immunoSEQ multiplex PCR; TCRdb holds only in-frame clones, not every one. The table records approximately 54,000 clones, roughly nine tenths of them present only once. About this clone: The antigen remains undetermined.

Sequencing was done on a sample of PBMCs. The clonotype was recovered from a woman aged 18 to 35 in good health and CMV-seropositive.

The CDR3, as DNA: TGTGCCAGCAGCAACCGGGACAGCTCCTACGAGCAGTACTTC. Encoded protein: CASSNRDSSYEQYF. The chain uses TRBV7-2 and TRBJ2-7, with 7 bases matching TRBD1. The germline V gene encodes CDR1 SGHTA and CDR2 FQGNSA. The V gene end was trimmed by 5 bases and the J gene end by 0 bases; junction bases not matched to a gene: 4. CDR3 length equals 14 residues.